The next 26 T cell receptor beta chains were all read from a single sample in a study of cytomegalovirus exposure and HLA in healthy donors. The PCR used 60 Vbeta and 13 Jbeta primers. TCRdb's table, derived via immunoSEQ multiplex PCR, lists solely in-frame clones and lacks some. This table has about 160,000 clones, roughly 80% appearing once. The sequenced sample consisted of PBMCs. The receptor source for this set is a man aged 25 to 40 in good health and CMV-seropositive.

The chain links TRBV28 to TRBJ1-4, with D maybe TRBD1 (5 bases). This CDR3 spans 16 amino acids. With 4 bases removed from V and 0 bases from J, the gap between germline ends came to 12 bases. Germline V gives CDR1 MDHEN, CDR2 SYDVKM. The CDR3 here is CASSSPGGPTNEKLFF. DNA of the CDR3: TGTGCCAGCAGTTCCCCGGGGGGACCAACTAATGAAAAACTGTTTTTT.

The genes are TRBV11-2 and TRBJ1-5, with unresolved D. CDR3 length: 14 residues. V lost 0 bases and J lost 0, with 3 bases in between. The germline gives CDR1 SGHAT, CDR2 FQNNGV. CDR3 coding DNA: TGTGCCAGCAGCTTAGAATATAGCAATCAGCCCCAGCATTTT. Residues: CASSLEYSNQPQHF.

The chain recombines TRBV10-3 with TRBJ2-2, with 7 bases matching TRBD1. Germline loops: CDR1 ENHRY, CDR2 SYGVKD. V lost 6 bases, J lost 3 bases, and 4 bases stayed unmatched. This CDR3 contains 14 residues. CDR3: CAIRSGQHTGELFF. CDR3 sequence (DNA): TGTGCCATCAGGTCGGGACAGCACACCGGGGAGCTGTTTTTT.

This clone was counted a few times. This chain uses TRBV9 with TRBJ2-5; 14 bases agree with TRBD2. The CDR3 totals 17 residues. Germline trimming cut 4 bases from V and 1 base from J; bases unmatched to any gene: 6. The germline V gene encodes CDR1 SGDLS and CDR2 YYNGEE. CDR3 loop: CASSTGLAGVRQETQYF. CDR3 DNA: TGTGCCAGCAGCACGGGACTAGCGGGGGTTCGCCAAGAGACCCAGTACTTC.

The gene calls are TRBV6-1 and TRBJ2-7, with 9 positions matching TRBD1. There are 15 residues in the CDR3. J was trimmed by 0 bases and V by 6 bases; bases with no gene match: 6. Per the germline V gene, CDR1 is MNHNS and CDR2 is SASEGT. The chain's CDR3 is CASRGGTGNSYEQYF. The CDR3 DNA reads TGTGCCAGCAGAGGGGGGACAGGGAACTCCTACGAGCAGTACTTC.

This chain links TRBV5-1 with TRBJ2-7; D is undetermined. There are 13 residues in the CDR3. V lost 4 bases, J lost 4 bases, and 12 bases lay in between. Germline V gene data show CDR1 as SGHRS and CDR2 as YFSETQ. CDR3 amino acids: CASSEVGLYEQYF. The DNA for the CDR3 is TGCGCCAGCAGCGAAGTGGGCTTGTACGAGCAGTACTTC.

The rearrangement uses TRBV5-1 and TRBJ2-5, with 10 bases identical to TRBD1. Trimming removed 5 bases from V and 5 bases from J; junction bases left unmatched: 12. The CDR3 extends over 16 amino acids. Germline V gene lookup returns CDR1 SGHRS and CDR2 YFSETQ. The CDR3: CASSRTTTGGTETQYF. CDR3 in DNA: TGCGCCAGCAGTCGCACCACGACAGGGGGCACGGAGACCCAGTACTTC. Combining the CDR3 with reference TRBV5-1 and TRBJ2-5 gives the whole variable domain KAGVTQTPRYLIKTRGQQVTLSCSPISGHRSVSWYQQTPGQGLQFLFEYFSETQRNKGNFPGRFSGRQFSNSRSEMNVSTLELGDSALYLCASSRTTTGGTETQYFGPGTRLLVL.

This clone was recorded only once. The rearrangement links TRBV5-6 to TRBJ1-4, with TRBD1 as a possible D gene (5 bases). The CDR3 is made up of 14 amino acids. Trimming removed 3 bases at V and 7 bases at J, with 13 bases between. The V gene's germline CDR1 is SGHDT and CDR2 YYEEEE. CDR3 DNA sequence: TGTGCCAGCAGCTCACCCCTAACAGGTGAAAAACTGTTTTTT. Translated, it gives CASSSPLTGEKLFF.

This sequence joins TRBV28 and TRBJ1-1; 7 positions match TRBD1. CDR1 is MDHEN and CDR2 is SYDVKM in the germline V gene. The CDR3 runs 16 residues. The junction had 13 bases not matched to a gene; V was cut back by 3 bases and J by 6 bases. This CDR3 reads CASSLPRDSPQPEAFF. The CDR3 DNA follows: TGTGCCAGCAGTTTGCCCCGGGACAGCCCACAGCCTGAAGCTTTCTTT.

The chain is built from TRBV19 and TRBJ1-1, with D maybe TRBD1 (6 bases). Germline CDR1 is LNHDA and CDR2 is SQIVND (reference sequence). The germline V and J ends were trimmed by 6 bases and 5 bases, with 13 bases remaining between them. This CDR3 region has 13 residues. CDR3 sequence: CASSQQGGTEAFF. The CDR3 DNA reads TGTGCCAGTAGCCAACAGGGCGGGACTGAAGCTTTCTTT.

The chain employs TRBV6-5 and TRBJ2-3; TRBD2 is a possible D gene (5 bases). V was trimmed by 5 bases and J by 4 bases, leaving 10 bases between them. This CDR3 is built from 13 residues. Germline V lookup: CDR1 MNHEY, CDR2 SVGAGI. CDR3 in DNA: TGTGCCAGCAGTCCCCCCGGGGCAGATACGCAGTATTTT. Protein sequence: CASSPPGADTQYF.

The chain employs TRBV27 and TRBJ2-2; 12 positions agree with TRBD2. Unmatched junction bases numbered 4, after V lost 3 bases and J lost 2 bases. The CDR3 is 17 residues long. Germline CDR1 reads MNHEY; CDR2 reads SMNVEV (reference sequence). In DNA, the CDR3 is TGTGCCAGCAGTTTCAGAGGACTAGCGGGAAACACCGGGGAGCTGTTTTTT. Translation gives CASSFRGLAGNTGELFF.

The chain carries TRBV27 and TRBJ2-1, with 8 bases matching TRBD2. The CDR3 length is 13 residues. Germline loops: CDR1 MNHEY, CDR2 SMNVEV (reference sequence). V trimming: 5 bases; J trimming: 5 bases; junction bases outside the gene matches: 2. CDR3 sequence: CASSQAGDNEQFF. For the CDR3, the DNA is TGTGCCAGCAGTCAAGCGGGGGACAATGAGCAGTTCTTC.

This clone was recorded a few times. The chain is built from TRBV27 and TRBJ2-2; 9 bases are shared with TRBD2. V trimming: 4 bases; J trimming: 7 bases; junction bases outside the gene matches: 10. The CDR3 has 16 residues. CDR1 and CDR2 (germline): MNHEY, SMNVEV (reference sequence). CDR3 protein: CASSSLLAGWVGELFF. The CDR3 DNA sequence: TGTGCCAGCAGTTCCCTCCTAGCGGGGTGGGTCGGGGAGCTGTTTTTT.

The J gene is TRBJ2-5, the V gene TRBV5-1; TRBD1 might be the D (5 bases). The germline V gene encodes CDR1 SGHRS and CDR2 YFSETQ. The CDR3 length is 15 residues. The V and J ends lost 0 bases and 5 bases respectively, with 14 bases between them. CDR3 residues: CASSLVSGLEETQYF. DNA of the CDR3: TGCGCCAGCAGCTTGGTCTCAGGGCTAGAGGAGACCCAGTACTTC.

Only a few counts were recorded for this clone. The chain joins TRBV5-4 to TRBJ2-5; the match to TRBD2 covers 8 bases. J lost 13 bases, V lost 0 bases, and 8 bases had no gene match. The CDR3 is made up of 13 amino acids. The germline V gene encodes CDR1 SGHNT and CDR2 YYREEE (reference sequence). CDR3 sequence: CASSLAGRGVPYF. CDR3 DNA sequence: TGTGCCAGCAGCTTGGCCGGGCGGGGGGTCCCGTACTTC.

This sequence joins TRBV5-1 and TRBJ1-1; D not certain. V lost 2 bases, J lost 7 bases, and 9 bases lay in between. Germline V gives CDR1 SGHRS, CDR2 YFSETQ. This CDR3 comprises 12 residues. Written as DNA, the CDR3 is TGCGCCAGCAGCTTTATCGGGGATGAAGCTTTCTTT. Its protein product is CASSFIGDEAFF.

The chain couples TRBV9 to TRBJ2-1, with a weak D call TRBD2 (6 bases). Trimming stripped 4 bases from V and 8 bases from J, with 16 bases between. Germline loops: CDR1 SGDLS, CDR2 YYNGEE. This CDR3 is built from 14 residues. The CDR3 DNA sequence: TGTGCCAGCAGCTTCCCCGCGGCGGGGTATGAGCAGTTCTTC. Protein: CASSFPAAGYEQFF.

The chain uses TRBV7-2 and TRBJ2-7, with TRBD2 matching 11 bases. The CDR3 totals 16 residues. V lost 0 bases and J lost 4; bases outside the gene matches: 5. Per the germline V gene, CDR1 is SGHTA and CDR2 is FQGNSA. The CDR3 reads CASSLATLAGGYEQYF. In nucleotides, the CDR3 is TGTGCCAGCAGCTTAGCGACCCTAGCGGGGGGTTACGAGCAGTACTTC.

This chain joins TRBV9 and TRBJ2-1, with 8 bases fitting TRBD2. This CDR3 spans 16 amino acids. The germline gives CDR1 SGDLS, CDR2 YYNGEE. Trimming took 0 bases from V and 5 from J; bases not matched to a gene: 7. CDR3 amino acids: CASSVEMGLGHNEQFF. CDR3 bases: TGTGCCAGCAGCGTAGAAATGGGACTAGGACACAATGAGCAGTTCTTC.

This sequence joins TRBV5-6 and TRBJ2-1, with D possibly matching TRBD1 (5 bases). CDR1 is SGHDT, CDR2 YYEEEE, per germline. Trimming removed 3 bases at V and 3 bases at J, with 10 bases between. This CDR3 has 14 residues. The CDR3 here is CASSSPTGYNEQFF. In DNA form, the CDR3 reads TGTGCCAGCAGCTCACCTACAGGCTACAATGAGCAGTTCTTC.

As regards this clone: Within the sample, other DNA sequences also encode this same CDR3. The genes are TRBV6-5 and TRBJ2-2; possible D gene TRBD1, 7 bases. This CDR3 has 15 residues. Germline values: CDR1 MNHEY, CDR2 SVGAGI. The V end lost 0 bases, the J end lost 7 bases, and 12 bases lay between the germline ends. CDR3 protein: CASSYSAGGNGELFF. For the CDR3, the DNA is TGTGCCAGCAGTTACTCGGCAGGGGGGAACGGGGAGCTGTTTTTT.

The chain uses TRBV18 and TRBJ2-5; D not resolved. Germline V CDR1 and CDR2: KGHSH, LQKENI. The CDR3 consists of 15 residues. V was shortened by 2 bases and J by 3 bases, with 13 bases between the two germline ends. The CDR3 loop reads CASSPFVSREETQYF. In DNA, the CDR3 is TGTGCCAGCTCACCATTCGTGAGTCGGGAAGAGACCCAGTACTTC.

Of note for this clone: Within the sample, other DNA sequences also encode this same CDR3. This rearrangement joins TRBV28 to TRBJ2-7, with a weak D call TRBD1 (6 bases). Germline CDR1 and CDR2: MDHEN and SYDVKM. V lost 5 bases, J lost 2 bases, and 7 bases lay in between. There are 12 residues in the CDR3. CDR3 sequence: CASSTGTYEQYF. The DNA of the CDR3 is TGTGCCAGCAGTACAGGGACCTACGAGCAGTACTTC.

J is TRBJ2-3 and V is TRBV5-1; a weak D match, TRBD2 (7 bases). This CDR3 has 19 residues. Germline V lookup: CDR1 SGHRS, CDR2 YFSETQ. With 1 base removed from V and 4 bases from J, the gap between germline ends came to 25 bases. DNA of the CDR3: TGCGCCAGCAGCTTGAGGGAGCTTGTTGTGGGGGGGCCCCCAGATACGCAGTATTTT. This translates into CASSLRELVVGGPPDTQYF.

This sequence joins TRBV6-1 and TRBJ2-5; D is uncertain. Trimming removed 4 bases from V and 5 bases from J, with 17 bases in between. The CDR3 length is 15 residues. CDR1 and CDR2 from the germline V gene are MNHNS and SASEGT. CDR3 nucleotide sequence: TGTGCCAGCAGTGTAGGAGTAATCGGGTCGGAGACCCAGTACTTC. It encodes CASSVGVIGSETQYF.